A selection of T cell receptor beta chains follows, all from one sample in a study of control samples from healthy donors and cancer patients. Sequencing used immunoSEQ multiplex PCR; TCRdb keeps in-frame clones, though not all of them. The sample comprises 2,500 to 3,500 clones, roughly 93% of which are singletons, and roughly a third rests with the top ten. Input material: PBMCs. These receptors came from a man in his sixties or seventies with lung cancer. The CDR3 runs from the conserved cysteine through the conserved F or W. The D gene is left open where the match is weak. Some rows have no size entry. The others give once, few or many, or a class for an expanded clone.

TRBJ2-3 TRBV9 TRBD2 . CASSVGQGPAGGLAFLRTDTQYF TGTGCCAGCAGCGTAGGACAGGGACCAGCGGGGGGACTAGCCTTTCTCCGCACAGATACGCAGTATTTT
TRBJ2-1 TRBV2 TRBD1 . CASSGQGASSPEQFF TGTGCCAGCAGTGGACAGGGGGCCAGCTCTCCTGAGCAGTTCTTC
TRBJ2-7 TRBV12-3/TRBV12-4 . . CASSLIAYEQYF TGTGCCAGCAGTTTGATAGCCTACGAGCAGTACTTC
TRBJ2-3 TRBV9 . . CASSVKQFTDTQYF TGTGCCAGCAGCGTAAAACAGTTCACAGATACGCAGTATTTT
TRBJ2-2 TRBV6-5 . . CASRTGTHTGELFF TGTGCCAGCAGAACCGGGACACACACCGGGGAGCTGTTTTTT
TRBJ2-7 TRBV19 . . CASSYRQGLTYEQYF TGTGCCAGTAGTTACCGACAGGGACTGACCTACGAGCAGTACTTC
TRBJ2-1 TRBV5-1 . . CASSVRDSEPFF TGCGCCAGCAGCGTCCGGGACTCCGAGCCGTTCTTC
TRBJ2-1 TRBV15 TRBD2 large CAITSGGDEQFF TGTGCCATCACTAGCGGGGGGGATGAGCAGTTCTTC
TRBJ1-3 TRBV6-6 . . CASSYGTSGNTIYF TGTGCCAGCAGTTATGGCACCTCTGGAAACACCATATATTTT
TRBJ1-1 TRBV5-4 TRBD1 . CASSLAQGAAFF TGTGCCAGCAGCTTGGCACAGGGGGCTGCTTTCTTT
TRBJ2-1 TRBV5-4 . . CASSPQTGSYNEQFF TGTGCCAGCAGCCCCCAGACGGGCTCCTACAATGAGCAGTTCTTC
TRBJ2-2 TRBV9 TRBD2 . CASSVATTGGPNTGELFF TGTGCCAGCAGCGTAGCTACGACGGGGGGGCCCAACACCGGGGAGCTGTTTTTT
TRBJ2-3 TRBV19 TRBD1 . CARPGQGAMRADTQYF TGTGCCAGGCCGGGACAGGGGGCTATGAGGGCAGATACGCAGTATTTT
TRBJ2-1 TRBV5-1 TRBD1 . CASRTGTANNEQFF TGCGCCAGCAGAACCGGGACAGCCAACAATGAGCAGTTCTTC
TRBJ1-3 TRBV7-6 TRBD1 . CASSLAPGTVSGNTIYF TGTGCCAGCAGCTTAGCGCCCGGGACAGTCTCTGGAAACACCATATATTTT
TRBJ2-3 TRBV7-2 TRBD1 . CASSLNRGRTDTQYF TGTGCCAGCAGTTTGAACAGGGGGCGCACAGATACGCAGTATTTT